This is a list of T cell receptor beta chains from one sample in a study of blood T cells in healthy people across ages. TCRdb recomputed calls from the 5' RACE reads with MiXCR, one row per CDR3 protein. Of about 1.6 million distinct CDR3 sequences in the sample, around 36% were seen once. The sample comprised blood. These receptors were obtained from a woman younger than 45 in good health. Both conserved end residues are part of each CDR3. The order of the fields is D gene, clone size, V gene, J gene, CDR3 protein, CDR3 DNA. D genes are given only for firm matches. Not every row has a clone size; where given, it reads once, few, many or a size class.

>NA|NA|TRBV6-5|TRBJ2-1
CASMGISGYNEQFF
TGTGCCAGCATGGGAATAAGCGGCTACAATGAGCAGTTCTTC
>TRBD2|NA|TRBV6-2/TRBV6-3|TRBJ2-1
CASSFLGLAGYGGQDEQFF
TGTGCCAGCAGTTTCTTGGGACTAGCGGGATATGGGGGCCAGGATGAGCAGTTCTTC
>NA|NA|TRBV24-1|TRBJ2-3
CATRQHRSTDTQYF
TGTGCCACAAGACAGCACAGGAGCACAGATACGCAGTATTTT
>NA|NA|TRBV16|TRBJ2-1
CASSQPDGAYNEQFF
TGTGCCAGCAGCCAACCTGACGGTGCCTACAATGAGCAGTTCTTC
>TRBD2|NA|TRBV12-3/TRBV12-4|TRBJ2-5
CASSPGRLTQYF
TGTGCCAGCAGCCCCGGGAGGCTGACCCAGTACTTC
>TRBD1|NA|TRBV9|TRBJ1-2
CASSGRTGVRGYTF
TGTGCCAGCAGCGGACGAACAGGGGTTCGTGGCTACACCTTC
>TRBD2|NA|TRBV20-1|TRBJ2-3
CSARVSGGRSTDTQYF
TGCAGTGCTAGAGTGTCGGGAGGGCGAAGCACAGATACGCAGTATTTT
>TRBD2|few|TRBV27|TRBJ2-7
CASRTLAGGYEQYF
TGTGCCAGCCGGACACTAGCGGGAGGCTACGAGCAGTACTTC
>TRBD2|NA|TRBV5-1|TRBJ2-3
CASSLGLWTSGSTDTQYF
TGCGCCAGCAGCTTGGGATTATGGACTAGCGGGAGCACAGATACGCAGTATTTT
>TRBD2|many|TRBV12-3/TRBV12-4|TRBJ2-7
CASSLDGSGGYEQYF
TGTGCCAGCAGCTTAGACGGTAGCGGGGGGTACGAGCAGTACTTC
>NA|NA|TRBV7-2|TRBJ1-5
CASSQRQISNQPQHF
TGTGCCAGCAGCCAGCGGCAGATTAGCAATCAGCCCCAGCATTTT
>TRBD2|NA|TRBV6-5|TRBJ2-1
CASSPSGTSGNEQFF
TGTGCCAGCAGTCCATCCGGGACTAGCGGCAATGAGCAGTTCTTC
>TRBD2|NA|TRBV30|TRBJ2-7
CAWSASGKGEQYF
TGTGCCTGGAGTGCTAGCGGGAAAGGCGAGCAGTACTTC
>NA|NA|TRBV29-1|TRBJ1-2
CSVERASEEGYTF
TGCAGCGTTGAAAGGGCCTCCGAGGAGGGCTACACCTTC
>NA|NA|TRBV20-1|TRBJ2-1
CSARESMKGVAGFLQETQFF
TGCAGTGCTAGAGAGTCCATGAAGGGCGTTGCGGGTTTCCTTCAAGAGACCCAGTTCTTC
>NA|many|TRBV12-3/TRBV12-4|TRBJ1-5
CASSVWNQPQHF
TGTGCCAGCAGTGTTTGGAATCAGCCCCAGCATTTT
>NA|NA|TRBV28|TRBJ2-7
CASSPPGGQIYEQYF
TGTGCCAGCAGCCCACCCGGTGGCCAGATCTACGAGCAGTACTTC
>TRBD2|NA|TRBV28|TRBJ2-1
CASSSSTSGSSNEQFF
TGTGCCAGCAGCTCCTCGACTAGCGGGAGCTCTAATGAGCAGTTCTTC
>NA|NA|TRBV2|TRBJ2-1
CASRPEGHEQFF
TGTGCCAGCAGACCCGAAGGCCATGAGCAGTTCTTC
>TRBD1|few|TRBV4-1|TRBJ2-7
CASSQEGQGHYEQYF
TGCGCCAGCAGCCAAGAGGGACAGGGCCACTACGAGCAGTACTTC
>NA|NA|TRBV4-1|TRBJ1-4
CASSQEGPLREKLFF
TGCGCCAGCAGCCAAGAGGGGCCTCTTAGGGAAAAACTGTTTTTT
>NA|NA|TRBV29-1|TRBJ1-1
CSVDTGYEAFF
TGCAGCGTTGACACAGGTTATGAAGCTTTCTTT
>TRBD2|few|TRBV10-1|TRBJ2-7
CASSALAGDGEQYF
TGCGCCAGCAGTGCACTAGCGGGGGATGGCGAGCAGTACTTC
>NA|few|TRBV5-1|TRBJ1-2
CASSLDQGKSGYTF
TGCGCCAGCAGCTTGGATCAGGGGAAGAGTGGCTACACCTTC
>NA|many|TRBV11-2|TRBJ2-1
CASSPHSGGYNEQFF
TGTGCCAGCAGCCCCCACAGCGGCGGGTACAATGAGCAGTTCTTC
>TRBD2|NA|TRBV5-1|TRBJ2-1
CASSFWTSGLHEQFF
TGCGCCAGCAGCTTCTGGACTAGCGGACTCCATGAGCAGTTCTTC
>NA|few|TRBV6-4|TRBJ1-5
CASRDGNNQPQHF
TGTGCCAGCAGGGACGGGAACAATCAGCCCCAGCATTTT
>NA|few|TRBV30|TRBJ2-7
CAWGGNYEQYF
TGTGCCTGGGGCGGTAACTACGAGCAGTACTTC
>NA|NA|TRBV28|TRBJ2-7
CARSMTSPVKYEQYF
TGTGCCCGCAGTATGACTAGTCCGGTGAAATACGAGCAGTACTTC
>NA|few|TRBV6-5|TRBJ1-1
CASSYSSYGEAFF
TGTGCCAGCAGTTACTCCTCTTATGGGGAAGCTTTCTTT
>TRBD1|few|TRBV25-1|TRBJ1-1
CASSAVRGTGVDTEAFF
TGTGCCAGCAGTGCAGTGAGGGGGACAGGGGTAGACACTGAAGCTTTCTTT
>NA|NA|TRBV4-1|TRBJ1-2
CASSQDSGQNYGYTF
TGCGCCAGCAGCCAAGATTCTGGACAGAACTATGGCTACACCTTC
>NA|few|TRBV7-8|TRBJ1-1
CATFSGMNTEAFF
TGTGCCACCTTCTCGGGGATGAACACTGAAGCTTTCTTT
>NA|NA|TRBV5-1|TRBJ2-2
CASSLTGRMGNTGELFF
TGCGCCAGCAGCTTAACAGGGCGTATGGGGAACACCGGGGAGCTGTTTTTT
>NA|once|TRBV5-1|TRBJ2-3
CASSFASTSGTQYF
TGCGCCAGCAGCTTTGCGTCGACGAGCGGTACGCAGTATTTT
>NA|NA|TRBV10-2|TRBJ1-2
CASTTGLYGYTF
TGCGCCAGCACCACAGGGTTGTATGGCTACACCTTC
>NA|NA|TRBV6-5|TRBJ2-7
CATASANGPYEQYF
TGTGCAACAGCATCGGCCAACGGTCCCTACGAGCAGTACTTC
>NA|few|TRBV6-5|TRBJ1-1
CASRSQGRTEAFF
TGTGCCAGCAGATCACAGGGAAGAACTGAAGCTTTCTTT
>NA|NA|TRBV7-2|TRBJ2-3
CASSPSYNTDTQYF
TGTGCCAGCAGCCCAAGCTATAACACAGATACGCAGTATTTT
>TRBD1|many|TRBV4-1|TRBJ2-7
CASSQGRDRSSYEQYF
TGCGCCAGCAGCCAAGGGAGGGACAGGAGCTCCTACGAGCAGTACTTC
>NA|NA|TRBV20-1|TRBJ2-4
CSARPTAGAVKNIQYF
TGCAGTGCTCGGCCCACCGCGGGGGCCGTCAAAAACATTCAGTACTTC
>NA|NA|TRBV15|TRBJ1-4
CATTKGIPNEKLFF
TGTGCCACCACCAAGGGCATTCCGAATGAAAAACTGTTTTTT
>NA|NA|TRBV4-1|TRBJ2-3
CASSQGALGTDTQYF
TGCGCCAGCAGCCAGGGGGCGCTCGGCACAGATACGCAGTATTTT
>TRBD2|few|TRBV11-3|TRBJ2-1
CASSTGGPYNEQFF
TGTGCCAGCAGCACGGGGGGGCCTTACAATGAGCAGTTCTTC
>TRBD1|NA|TRBV12-3/TRBV12-4|TRBJ2-6
CASRQTGGSGANVLTF
TGTGCCAGCAGACAGACAGGGGGCTCTGGGGCCAACGTCCTGACTTTC
>NA|few|TRBV5-6|TRBJ2-7
CASSSGADYEQYF
TGTGCCAGCAGCTCCGGGGCGGACTACGAGCAGTACTTC
>TRBD1|few|TRBV7-9|TRBJ2-7
CASSPWTGGESTYEQYF
TGTGCCAGCAGCCCTTGGACAGGGGGCGAGTCAACCTACGAGCAGTACTTC
>NA|NA|TRBV6-6|TRBJ1-2
CTSSSGSYGYTF
TGTACCAGCAGCTCGGGGAGCTATGGCTACACCTTC
>NA|NA|TRBV20-1|TRBJ1-1
CSARAPASVMSRATEAFF
TGCAGTGCTAGAGCCCCAGCATCAGTAATGAGCAGGGCCACTGAAGCTTTCTTT
>TRBD2|NA|TRBV20-1|TRBJ2-1
CSARIVAGGPSDEQFF
TGCAGTGCTAGAATAGTAGCGGGGGGGCCAAGTGATGAGCAGTTCTTC
>TRBD2|NA|TRBV3-1|TRBJ2-5
CASSARLALAGEETQYF
TGTGCCAGCAGCGCCCGTCTGGCACTAGCGGGAGAAGAGACCCAGTACTTC
>TRBD2|NA|TRBV5-1|TRBJ2-7
CAIPAGVAYEQYF
TGCGCCATTCCAGCGGGGGTAGCCTACGAGCAGTACTTC
>NA|many|TRBV5-1|TRBJ2-7
CASSLDRSSYEQYF
TGCGCCAGCAGCTTGGACCGCTCTTCCTACGAGCAGTACTTC
>TRBD2|few|TRBV10-3|TRBJ2-3
CAIAGGNTDTQYF
TGTGCCATCGCGGGGGGTAACACAGATACGCAGTATTTT
>NA|few|TRBV12-3/TRBV12-4|TRBJ1-4
CASSLGLTSEMTLFF
TGTGCCAGCAGTTTAGGGCTAACCTCGGAGATGACTCTGTTTTTT
>NA|few|TRBV4-2|TRBJ1-2
CASSQEPTNYGCTF
TGTGCCAGCAGCCAAGAACCCACAAACTATGGCTGCACCTTC
>NA|NA|TRBV28|TRBJ1-5
CASSLLYQPQHF
TGTGCCAGCAGTTTATTGTATCAGCCCCAGCATTTT
>TRBD2|NA|TRBV3-1|TRBJ2-3
CASSQVSGREAGDTQYF
TGTGCCAGCAGCCAAGTGTCGGGGCGGGAGGCGGGAGATACGCAGTATTTT